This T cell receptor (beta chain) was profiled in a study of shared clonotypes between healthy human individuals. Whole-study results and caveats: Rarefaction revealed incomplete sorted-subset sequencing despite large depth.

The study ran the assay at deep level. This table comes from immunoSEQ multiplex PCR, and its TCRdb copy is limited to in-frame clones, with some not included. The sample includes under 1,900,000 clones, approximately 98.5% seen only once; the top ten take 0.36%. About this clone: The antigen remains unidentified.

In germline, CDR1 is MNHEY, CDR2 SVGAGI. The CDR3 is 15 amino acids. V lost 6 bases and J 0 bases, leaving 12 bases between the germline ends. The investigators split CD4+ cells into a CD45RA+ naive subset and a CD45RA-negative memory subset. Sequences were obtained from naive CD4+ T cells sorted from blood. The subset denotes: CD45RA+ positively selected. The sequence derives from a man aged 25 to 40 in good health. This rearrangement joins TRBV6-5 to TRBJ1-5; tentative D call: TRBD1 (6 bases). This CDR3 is CASRSRDTSNQPQHF. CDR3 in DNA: TGTGCCAGCAGGAGCCGGGACACTAGCAATCAGCCCCAGCATTTT.